What follows describes a single T cell receptor beta chain. Its target is unknown. The data stem from a study of cytomegalovirus exposure and HLA in healthy donors. Background on the study: The roughly 120 validation repertoires were reported in a later analysis to have been generated on the same platform as the roughly 670 first-cohort repertoires. Study findings and constraints: Most TCR sequences were uncommon, yet certain public TCRs appeared in many donors. Reportedly, diagnosis of cytomegalovirus status by the classifier showed high specificity and sensitivity. Researchers catalogued under 200 TCR beta chains as cytomegalovirus-associated.

This table comes from immunoSEQ multiplex PCR, and its TCRdb copy is limited to in-frame clones, with some not included. The sample has about 310,000 clones; approximately 86% are singletons. The specimen was PBMCs. This sequence was found in a man aged 25-45 years in good health and CMV-seronegative.

The CDR3 protein is CASSYRGGAIYEQYF. The CDR3 DNA reads as TGTGCCAGCAGTTACCGAGGGGGCGCGATCTACGAGCAGTACTTC. The J gene is TRBJ2-7, the V gene TRBV6-5; 7 bases align to TRBD1. The CDR3 spans 15 residues. V was pared by 2 bases and J by 3 bases, with 7 bases of the junction left unmatched. Germline CDR1 is MNHEY and CDR2 is SVGAGI.